The rows below give T cell receptor beta chains drawn from one sample of a study of cytomegalovirus exposure and HLA in healthy donors. TCRdb's table, derived via immunoSEQ multiplex PCR, lists solely in-frame clones and lacks some. The sample records about 160,000 clones, approximately 78% being singletons. The sequenced sample was PBMCs. The receptor set was obtained from a girl aged 2 to 9 in good health and CMV-seropositive. CDR3s include the opening cysteine and the closing phenylalanine or tryptophan. D genes are given only for firm matches. The listing skips clone size in some rows; elsewhere it reads once, few, many or a size class.

clone size,D gene,J gene,V gene,CDR3 DNA,CDR3 protein
.,TRBD1,TRBJ1-1,TRBV13,TGTGCCAGCAGCTTCCGGACAGGGGATCAAGCTTTCTTT,CASSFRTGDQAFF
.,TRBD1,TRBJ2-5,TRBV7-3,TGTGCCAGCAGCCGACAGGGCGGGGAGACCCAGTACTTC,CASSRQGGETQYF
.,TRBD2,TRBJ2-3,TRBV29-1,TGCAGCGTTGCAAGCGGGAGGTCCACAGATACGCAGTATTTT,CSVASGRSTDTQYF
few,.,TRBJ2-7,TRBV27,TGTGCCAGCAGTGTGTCGGGGGAAGCCTACGAGCAGTACTTC,CASSVSGEAYEQYF
.,.,TRBJ2-2,TRBV7-9,TGTTCCAGCAGGACGGCCCGGAGAGGTTACACCGGGGAGCTGTTTTTT,CSSRTARRGYTGELFF
once,.,TRBJ2-2,TRBV10-3,TGTGCCATCAGTGCAGGGAGGATGACCACGAACACCGGGGAGCTGTTTTTT,CAISAGRMTTNTGELFF
.,TRBD1,TRBJ2-5,TRBV5-8,TGTGCCAGCAGCTCGGACAGGGCCCCCCAAGAGACCCAGTACTTC,CASSSDRAPQETQYF
.,TRBD2,TRBJ2-1,TRBV5-1,TGCGCCAGCAGCTTGACTAGCGGGAGCCACAATGAGCAGTTCTTC,CASSLTSGSHNEQFF
.,TRBD1,TRBJ2-1,TRBV4-1,TGCGCCAGCAGCCGATTAAACGGACAGGGTAATGATGAGCAGTTCTTC,CASSRLNGQGNDEQFF
.,TRBD2,TRBJ2-3,TRBV9,TGTGCCAGCAGCGTAACCCCGGGACTAGAGGGAGATACGCAGTATTTT,CASSVTPGLEGDTQYF
.,TRBD1,TRBJ1-1,TRBV30,TGTGCCTGCCAACAGGGGGCAGGGACTGAAGCTTTCTTT,CACQQGAGTEAFF
.,.,TRBJ2-5,TRBV9,TGTGCCAGCAGCGGCTCAGGGGGGTGGGAGACCCAGTACTTC,CASSGSGGWETQYF
once,TRBD2,TRBJ2-7,TRBV7-9,TGTGCCAGCAGCTGGGGACTAGCGGACTACGAGCAGTACTTC,CASSWGLADYEQYF
once,.,TRBJ1-5,TRBV30,TGTGCCTGGGGGGAGAACAGCAATCAGCCCCAGCATTTT,CAWGENSNQPQHF
.,.,TRBJ1-4,TRBV29-1,TGCAGCGCTAGGACAGCAACTAATGAAAAACTGTTTTTT,CSARTATNEKLFF
.,TRBD2,TRBJ2-2,TRBV27,TGTGCCAGCAGTCGACTAGCGGGAGGAACCGGGGAGCTGTTTTTT,CASSRLAGGTGELFF
few,TRBD2,TRBJ2-2,TRBV6-4,TGTGCCAGCAGTCCCCTACCGGGAGGTAGCACCGGGGAGCTGTTTTTT,CASSPLPGGSTGELFF
.,.,TRBJ2-3,TRBV27,TGTGCCAGCAGTTGGAGGACTAAGGATACGCAGTATTTT,CASSWRTKDTQYF
once,TRBD1,TRBJ2-7,TRBV5-1,TGCGCCAGCAGCATCGACAGGGGTGCCTACGAGCAGTACTTC,CASSIDRGAYEQYF
once,.,TRBJ1-3,TRBV27,TGTGCCAGCAGTTTATCTCCTGGCGGCTACTCTGGAAACACCATATATTTT,CASSLSPGGYSGNTIYF
.,.,TRBJ2-7,TRBV27,TGTGCCAGCAGGTTATACAGGGTTGGCGGCGAGCAGTACTTC,CASRLYRVGGEQYF
.,TRBD2,TRBJ2-2,TRBV7-9,TGTGCCAGCAGCGCCGAGGGAAGCGGGAGTGTACCGAACACCGGGGAGCTGTTTTTT,CASSAEGSGSVPNTGELFF
.,.,TRBJ2-5,TRBV7-8,TGTGCCAGCAGCTCAAGGAGAAGGGGGACGGGAGAGACCCAGTACTTC,CASSSRRRGTGETQYF
few,.,TRBJ1-1,TRBV21-1,TGTGCCAGCAGCGCCAGGGGCCCCATAGTAGCTTTCTTT,CASSARGPIVAFF
.,TRBD2,TRBJ2-7,TRBV4-1,TGCGCCAGCAGCCAAGGTTCTAGCGGGTACGAGCAGTACTTC,CASSQGSSGYEQYF
.,.,TRBJ2-3,TRBV4-1,TGCGCCAGCAGTCAGAGGTTTCTATCTGGCACAGATACGCAGTATTTT,CASSQRFLSGTDTQYF
.,.,TRBJ1-5,TRBV9,TGTGCCAGCAGCTGGGGAGGGGAGAGCAATCAGCCCCAGCATTTT,CASSWGGESNQPQHF
.,TRBD2,TRBJ2-7,TRBV7-3,TGTGCCAGCGGGGGTGGCGGGAGTGGCGAGCAGTACTTC,CASGGGGSGEQYF
.,TRBD1,TRBJ2-3,TRBV5-6,TGTGCCAGCAGTTATCGGACAGGGGGTTCAGATACGCAGTATTTT,CASSYRTGGSDTQYF
.,.,TRBJ2-1,TRBV5-6,TGTGCCAGCGCCAGATACAATGAGCAGTTCTTC,CASARYNEQFF
.,TRBD1,TRBJ1-5,TRBV27,TGTGCCAGCAGTCCGCCGAGGACAGGGAAAGATCCAGATCAGCCCCAGCATTTT,CASSPPRTGKDPDQPQHF
once,TRBD1,TRBJ1-1,TRBV30,TGTGCCTGGAGTGCCCGTACCGGGACAGGGACCACAGGAGCTTTCTTT,CAWSARTGTGTTGAFF
.,TRBD1,TRBJ1-5,TRBV2,TGTGCCAGCAGTTGGACAGGGTCCTCGAATCAGCCCCAGCATTTT,CASSWTGSSNQPQHF
.,TRBD1,TRBJ2-7,TRBV5-1,TGCGCCAGCAGTATCCAGGGGGCGCGGGAGCAGTACTTC,CASSIQGAREQYF
.,.,TRBJ2-3,TRBV6-5,TGTGCCAGCAGTTCCCAGGCGGATACGCAGTATTTT,CASSSQADTQYF
.,.,TRBJ2-1,TRBV29-1,TGCAGCATGATGACCCCCGGGTCCTACAATGAGCAGTTCTTC,CSMMTPGSYNEQFF
.,.,TRBJ2-5,TRBV6-1,TGTGCCAGCAGTCCGGGACTTCAAGAGACCCAGTACTTC,CASSPGLQETQYF
.,.,TRBJ1-5,TRBV7-4,TGTGCCAGCAGCTTCAACGGCAGGGCCAGGATCAATCAGCCCCAGCATTTT,CASSFNGRARINQPQHF
.,TRBD2,TRBJ2-7,TRBV5-1,TGCGCCAGCAGCTTGGTTACTAGCGGGAGGGTTTCCTACGAGCAGTACTTC,CASSLVTSGRVSYEQYF
.,.,TRBJ1-4,TRBV13,TGTGCCAGCAGCTTACGCGGGGGCGCGGTGGGAGAAAAACTGTTTTTT,CASSLRGGAVGEKLFF